Below are 21 T cell receptor beta chains sequenced from a single sample in a study of cytomegalovirus exposure and HLA in healthy donors. In the PCR, 60 Vbeta and 13 Jbeta primers were used. Using immunoSEQ multiplex PCR, the repertoire was profiled, and TCRdb retains in-frame clones only, with some absent. The sample includes 50,000 or so clones, 77% seen only once; the top ten take approximately 2.3%. Input material: PBMCs. The receptor source for this set is a female donor in good health and CMV-seronegative.

V gene TRBV15 combines with J gene TRBJ2-7, with D possibly being TRBD2 (7 bases). The CDR3 is 11 amino acids. The V end lost 8 bases, the J end lost 5 bases, and 10 bases lay between the germline ends. Germline V gene sequence: CDR1 LNHNV, CDR2 YYDKDF (reference sequence). The CDR3: CATGRGDEQYF. CDR3 coding DNA: TGTGCCACCGGGAGGGGGGACGAGCAGTACTTC. Full variable domain (outside the CDR3, taken from reference TRBV15 and TRBJ2-7): DAMVIQNPRYQVTQFGKPVTLSCSQTLNHNVMYWYQQKSSQAPKLLFHYYDKDFNNEADTPDNFQSRRPNTSFCFLDIRSPGLGDTAMYLCATGRGDEQYFGPGTRLTVT.

The chain recombines TRBV19 with TRBJ2-1, with 9 bases matching TRBD2. After removal of 9 bases from V and 8 bases from J, the junction contained 8 bases not matched to a gene. Germline V gene sequence: CDR1 LNHDA, CDR2 SQIVND (reference sequence). CDR3 length: 13 residues. The CDR3, as DNA: TGTGCCAGCTCGCGACTAGCGGACCATGAGCAGTTCTTC. This sequence encodes CASSRLADHEQFF.

The chain carries TRBV30 and TRBJ1-1; D ambiguous. This CDR3 has 13 amino acids. The V gene lost 4 bases and the J gene lost 3 bases, with 12 bases spanning the gap. The V gene's germline CDR1 is GTSNPN and CDR2 SVGIG (reference sequence). CDR3 sequence reads: CAWNSIGDTEAFF. The CDR3 nucleotides read TGTGCCTGGAACTCGATCGGGGACACTGAAGCTTTCTTT.

This clone occurred once. The J gene is TRBJ2-7, the V gene TRBV28; 9 bases align to TRBD1. The junction had 5 bases not matched to a gene; V was cut back by 8 bases and J by 3 bases. The CDR3 consists of 13 residues. Looked up from germline, CDR1 is MDHEN and CDR2 is SYDVKM. As DNA, the CDR3 is TGTGCCAGCGAGGGACAGGGTGGCTACGAGCAGTACTTC. Translated, it gives CASEGQGGYEQYF.

The chain recombines TRBV6-6 with TRBJ2-7, with 11 bases lining up with TRBD1. This CDR3 is built from 15 residues. Looked up from germline, CDR1 is MNHNY and CDR2 is SVGAGI (reference sequence). V dropped 5 bases and J dropped 1; count of bases not matched to a gene: 4. The CDR3 DNA reads TGTGCCAGCAGTGACCGGGACAGGGGGTCCTACGAGCAGTACTTC. Amino acids: CASSDRDRGSYEQYF.

This clone was counted between two and nine times. The V and J genes are TRBV5-1 and TRBJ2-7, with D perhaps matching TRBD2 (7 bases). Trimming pared 0 bases from V and 2 bases from J, leaving 15 bases between. Germline CDR1 SGHRS, CDR2 YFSETQ. The CDR3 runs 16 residues. The CDR3 reads CASSLGGGGGTYEQYF. The DNA of the CDR3 is TGCGCCAGCAGCTTGGGGGGGGGCGGGGGAACCTACGAGCAGTACTTC. Complete variable domain (other parts from reference TRBV5-1 and TRBJ2-7): KAGVTQTPRYLIKTRGQQVTLSCSPISGHRSVSWYQQTPGQGLQFLFEYFSETQRNKGNFPGRFSGRQFSNSRSEMNVSTLELGDSALYLCASSLGGGGGTYEQYFGPGTRLTVT.

The genes are TRBV19 and TRBJ2-7, with TRBD1 matching 9 bases. The CDR3 loop spans 14 amino acids. The junction had 6 bases not matched to a gene; V was cut back by 3 bases and J by 6 bases. The germline CDR1 and CDR2 sequences are LNHDA and SQIVND (reference sequence). The CDR3 loop is CASSIDRGYGEQYF. The CDR3 DNA reads TGTGCCAGTAGTATTGACAGGGGGTACGGCGAGCAGTACTTC.

Turning to this clone: The junction does not match germline at one end; this may be a read error. This chain links TRBV6-6 with TRBJ1-2; TRBD1 matches at 7 bases. Germline CDR1 and CDR2: MNHNY and SVGAGI (reference sequence). CDR3 size: 14 residues. The chain's CDR3 is CASISDRANYGYPF. The DNA for the CDR3 is TGTGCCAGCATTTCCGACAGGGCGAACTATGGCTACCCCTTC.

This clone has more than one count but fewer than ten. V gene TRBV11-2 combines with J gene TRBJ1-3, with D uncertain. With 7 bases removed from V and 0 bases from J, the gap between germline ends came to 7 bases. This CDR3 has 13 residues. Germline lookup yields CDR1 SGHAT and CDR2 FQNNGV. This CDR3 is CASKLSSGNTIYF. Written as DNA, the CDR3 is TGTGCCAGCAAACTTAGCTCTGGAAACACCATATATTTT. Combining the CDR3 with reference TRBV11-2 and TRBJ1-3 gives the whole variable domain EAGVAQSPRYKIIEKRQSVAFWCNPISGHATLYWYQQILGQGPKLLIQFQNNGVVDDSQLPKDRFSAERLKGVDSTLKIQPAKLEDSAVYLCASKLSSGNTIYFGEGSWLTVV.

This chain links TRBV15 with TRBJ2-5; D is uncertain. Germline assignment: CDR1 LNHNV and CDR2 YYDKDF (reference sequence). The CDR3 has 13 residues. Trimming took 0 bases from V and 7 from J, leaving 9 bases between them. CDR3 loop: CATSRDPPWTQYF. For the CDR3, the DNA is TGTGCCACCAGCAGAGATCCCCCCTGGACCCAGTACTTC.

This clone has more than one count but fewer than ten. The chain carries TRBV7-7 and TRBJ2-2, with TRBD2 identical over 7 bases. Germline V gene lookup returns CDR1 SSHAT and CDR2 FNYEAQ (reference sequence). V shed 3 bases, J shed 4 bases, and the junction held 5 bases outside the gene matches. CDR3 length: 15 amino acids. CDR3 protein: CASSFGREGTGELFF. CDR3 in DNA: TGTGCCAGCAGCTTCGGCAGGGAGGGCACCGGGGAGCTGTTTTTT.

The chain employs TRBV6-5 and TRBJ2-7; 10 bases are a match to TRBD1. Germline values: CDR1 MNHEY, CDR2 SVGAGI. Trimming took 10 bases from V and 5 from J; bases not matched to a gene: 8. The CDR3 is made up of 13 amino acids. This CDR3 is CATPGQGNHEQYF. The DNA for the CDR3 is TGTGCCACCCCGGGACAGGGGAACCACGAGCAGTACTTC.

The V and J genes are TRBV28 and TRBJ2-3; 8 nucleotides align to TRBD2. Per the germline V gene, CDR1 is MDHEN and CDR2 is SYDVKM. Trimming took 3 bases from V and 6 from J; bases not matched to a gene: 8. The length of the CDR3 is 15 residues. The DNA for the CDR3 is TGTGCCAGCAGTTTTTTCGGGGGGGCCTCGGATACGCAGTATTTT. Translating gives CASSFFGGASDTQYF.

Comment on this clone: The junction departs from germline at one end; a sequencing error may be responsible. This chain connects TRBV29-1 to TRBJ2-5; D is ambiguous. The J call could be wrong; TRBJ2-7 is a better fit for the DNA end. There are 14 residues in the CDR3. Per germline, CDR1 SQVTM and CDR2 ANQGSEA. The CDR3 DNA follows: TGCAGCGTTGAGAGGTCTAGAGGATCCTCCGAGCAGTACTTC. It is translated as CSVERSRGSSEQYF.

The chain carries TRBV9 and TRBJ1-5, with D unresolved. The ends were cut back, 0 bases at V and 0 bases at J, with 16 bases in the middle. Germline values: CDR1 SGDLS, CDR2 YYNGEE. The CDR3 runs to 18 residues. CDR3 residues: CASSVVRFCCYSNQPQHF. CDR3 DNA sequence: TGTGCCAGCAGCGTAGTGAGGTTTTGTTGTTATAGCAATCAGCCCCAGCATTTT. The full variable domain, with the rest looked up from reference TRBV9 and TRBJ1-5, is DSGVTQTPKHLITATGQRVTLRCSPRSGDLSVYWYQQSLDQGLQFLIQYYNGEERAKGNILERFSAQQFPDLHSELNLSSLELGDSALYFCASSVVRFCCYSNQPQHFGDGTRLSIL.

The chain carries TRBV7-9 and TRBJ1-3; D is perhaps TRBD1 (6 bases). V dropped 4 bases and J dropped 3 bases, with 13 bases sitting between them. Germline loops: CDR1 SEHNR, CDR2 FQNEAQ (reference sequence). The CDR3 sequence is 15 residues long. CDR3 loop: CASSSAGAIGNTIYF. DNA for the CDR3: TGTGCCAGCAGCTCTGCGGGGGCTATTGGAAACACCATATATTTT. The complete variable domain, with remaining parts taken from reference TRBV7-9 and TRBJ1-3, reads DTGVSQNPRHKITKRGQNVTFRCDPISEHNRLYWYRQTLGQGPEFLTYFQNEAQLEKSRLLSDRFSAERPKGSFSTLEIQRTEQGDSAMYLCASSSAGAIGNTIYFGEGSWLTVV.

This clone was seen only a few times. The V gene is TRBV27, the J gene TRBJ2-3; D is possibly TRBD2 (6 bases). Between the trimmed V and J ends, which lost 8 bases and 8 bases, there was a span of 11 bases. Germline-derived CDR1 and CDR2 are MNHEY and SMNVEV (reference sequence). This CDR3 is built from 11 residues. This chain's CDR3 is CASAGGGTQYF. The CDR3, as DNA: TGTGCCAGCGCTGGGGGAGGTACGCAGTATTTT.

This clone was counted only a few times. V and J are TRBV28 and TRBJ2-2, with 9 bases aligning to TRBD2. From germline, CDR1 is MDHEN and CDR2 SYDVKM. V was pared by 3 bases and J by 2 bases, with 7 bases of the junction left unmatched. This CDR3 contains 17 residues. CDR3 sequence: CASSFPSSGTNTGELFF. In DNA form, the CDR3 reads TGTGCCAGCAGTTTCCCCTCTAGCGGGACAAACACCGGGGAGCTGTTTTTT.

The chain combines TRBV18 with TRBJ1-4, with 7 bases identical to TRBD1. The germline CDR1 and CDR2 sequences are KGHSH and LQKENI. The V segment lost 3 bases and the J segment 6 bases; nucleotides outside the gene matches: 13. CDR3 length: 17 residues. Here the CDR3 DNA reads TGTGCCAGCTCACCGCGACAGGGTCGTTCTTCTGATGAAAAACTGTTTTTT. This encodes CASSPRQGRSSDEKLFF.

The CDR3: CASRNPFGQSTDTQYF. CDR3 sequence (DNA): TGTGCCAGCAGAAACCCCTTCGGACAGAGCACAGATACGCAGTATTTT. This sequence joins TRBV6-6 and TRBJ2-3, with D perhaps TRBD1 (6 bases). V was shortened by 6 bases and J by 0 bases, with 16 bases between the two germline ends. Germline V gene sequence: CDR1 MNHNY, CDR2 SVGAGI (reference sequence). This CDR3 is 16 amino acids long.

V gene TRBV28 combines with J gene TRBJ1-4; TRBD1 agrees at 8 bases. This CDR3 contains 15 residues. Germline CDR1 reads MDHEN; CDR2 reads SYDVKM. V gave up 4 bases and J gave up 7 bases; unmatched junction bases: 8. The CDR3 loop reads CASSSQGAFGEKLFF. CDR3 bases: TGTGCCAGCAGTTCCCAGGGGGCTTTCGGTGAAAAACTGTTTTTT.